Listed here is a single TCR beta chain. The antigen it recognizes is unknown. Base qualities are missing; no much larger clone stands one base away. This sample is part of a study of T cell changes during pregnancy in multiple sclerosis (dated by TCRdb to the late 2010s). A note on the overall study: Changes in the T cell repertoire over the course of pregnancy were examined in this study in women with multiple sclerosis.

Libraries were constructed by the immunoSEQ multiplex PCR assay. What TCRdb holds here is the immuneACCESS table cut down to in-frame rearrangements. Part of the clones is not present; checked against another copy, under half of the missing clones reflect an unresolved V gene, and the others are unexplained. Recorded for this sample are approximately 53,000 clones; 90% of them occurred a single time. The leading ten clones occupy 5.1% of the sample. This clonotype was obtained from a female donor in good health, enrolled as a control in a pregnancy study. The sample was peripheral blood, taken after pregnancy.

The CDR3 region has the sequence CASRGSEEGGYGYTF. The DNA is TGTGCCAGCAGGGGTTCGGAAGAGGGAGGGTATGGCTACACCTTC. This receptor chain uses TRBV28 and TRBJ1-2, with the identity of the D gene unclear. Trimming costs V 6 bases and J 5 bases, and their ends lie 19 bases apart. Its CDR3 holds 15 amino acids, cysteine through phenylalanine. Only CDR3 DNA remains: 45 bases, in frame from the first base. CDR1 and CDR2 are drawn from the germline V gene: MDHEN, SYDVKM.